This record concerns one T cell receptor (beta chain) sequence. The antigen is unknown. A sample-barcoded 5' primer and a J-beta primer mix were used in a second PCR of roughly 7 to 12 cycles. Through a template-switch adaptor with 12 random nucleotides, each cDNA molecule received a tag. TCRdb called the 5' RACE reads again in MiXCR, with one record for every CDR3 protein. In the table there are approximately 800,000 distinct CDR3 sequences, 58% of which are singletons. In germline, CDR1 is SEHNR, CDR2 FQNEAQ (reference sequence). Trimming removed 4 bases at V and 3 bases at J, with 7 bases between. The CDR3 has 12 residues. This record comes from a study of blood T cells in healthy people across ages. Whole-study findings and limits: In long-lived donors, naive CD4+ cell counts and diversity exceeded those of aged donors.

V and J are TRBV7-9 and TRBJ2-7; D is undetermined. The sequence derives from a man aged 25 to 40 in good health. The sequenced sample was blood. CDR3 bases: TGTGCCAGCAGCTCGGTTGGCTACGAGCAGTACTTC. It translates to CASSSVGYEQYF.